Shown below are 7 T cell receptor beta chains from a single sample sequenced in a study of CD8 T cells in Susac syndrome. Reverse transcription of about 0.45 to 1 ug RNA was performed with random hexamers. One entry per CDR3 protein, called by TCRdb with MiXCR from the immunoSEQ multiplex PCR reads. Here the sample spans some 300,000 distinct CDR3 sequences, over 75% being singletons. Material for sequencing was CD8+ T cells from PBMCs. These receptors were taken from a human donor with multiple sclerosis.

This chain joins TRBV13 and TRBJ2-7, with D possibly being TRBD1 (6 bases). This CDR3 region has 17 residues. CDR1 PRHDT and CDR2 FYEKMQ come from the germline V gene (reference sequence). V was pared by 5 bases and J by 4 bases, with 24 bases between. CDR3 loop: CASSRLLTPNRAYEQYF. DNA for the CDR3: TGTGCCAGCAGCCGCCTCCTTACCCCGAACAGGGCATACGAGCAGTACTTC.

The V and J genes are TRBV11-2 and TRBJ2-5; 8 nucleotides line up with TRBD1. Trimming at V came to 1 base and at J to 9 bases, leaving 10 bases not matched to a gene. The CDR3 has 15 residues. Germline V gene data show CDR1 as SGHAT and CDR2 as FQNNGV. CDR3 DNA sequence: TGTGCCAGCAGCTTAGGGGGGACAGGCCCACCACCCCAGTACTTC. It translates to CASSLGGTGPPPQYF.

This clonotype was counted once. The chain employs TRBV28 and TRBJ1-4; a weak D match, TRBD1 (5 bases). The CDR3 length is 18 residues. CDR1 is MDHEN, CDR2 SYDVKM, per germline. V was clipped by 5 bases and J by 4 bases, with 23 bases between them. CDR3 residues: CASSDPGTPVRDNEKLFF. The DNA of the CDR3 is TGTGCCAGCAGTGACCCAGGGACCCCCGTCCGGGATAATGAAAAACTGTTTTTT.

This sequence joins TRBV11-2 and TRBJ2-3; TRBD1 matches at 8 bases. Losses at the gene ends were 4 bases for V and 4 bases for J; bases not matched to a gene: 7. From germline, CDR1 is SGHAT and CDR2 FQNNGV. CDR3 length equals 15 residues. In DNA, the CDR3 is TGTGCCAGCAGCTCCCTGGACAGGGAACCAGATACGCAGTATTTT. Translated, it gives CASSSLDREPDTQYF.

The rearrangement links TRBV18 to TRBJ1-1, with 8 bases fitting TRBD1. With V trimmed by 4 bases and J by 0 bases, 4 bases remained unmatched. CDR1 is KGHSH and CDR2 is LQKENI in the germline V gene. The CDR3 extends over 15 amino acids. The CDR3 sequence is CASSLQGAVNTEAFF. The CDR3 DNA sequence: TGTGCCAGCTCACTCCAGGGGGCCGTGAACACTGAAGCTTTCTTT.

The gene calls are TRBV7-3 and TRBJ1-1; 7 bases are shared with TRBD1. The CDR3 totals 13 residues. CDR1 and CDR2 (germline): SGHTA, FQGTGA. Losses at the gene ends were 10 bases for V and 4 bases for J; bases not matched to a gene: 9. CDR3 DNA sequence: TGTGCCACCTCTAGGACAGGACCCACTGAAGCTTTCTTT. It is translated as CATSRTGPTEAFF.

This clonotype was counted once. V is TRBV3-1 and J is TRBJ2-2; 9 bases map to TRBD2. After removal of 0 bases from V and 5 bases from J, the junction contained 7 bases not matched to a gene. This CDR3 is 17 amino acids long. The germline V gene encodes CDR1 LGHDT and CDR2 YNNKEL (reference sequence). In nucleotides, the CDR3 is TGTGCCAGCAGCCAAGATGCGGGAGGGCACGGGACCGGGGAGCTGTTTTTT. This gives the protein CASSQDAGGHGTGELFF.